Listed below are T cell receptor beta chains from one sample, sequenced in a study of CD8+ T cells in alopecia areata. The method was immunoSEQ multiplex PCR; TCRdb's version includes in-frame clones alone and lacks a portion of them. The sample contains fewer than 200,000 clones, less than 80% of which appear only once. Sequencing was performed on CD8+ T cells sorted from blood, taken at week 0. These receptors originate from a human donor with alopecia areata. Each CDR3 is given with its conserved first and last residue. Fields, in order: CDR3 length, D gene, J gene, V gene, clone size, CDR3 protein, CDR3 DNA. A D gene is named only where the DNA matches it firmly. Clone size is stated in some rows and not others, as once, few, many or a class when expanded.

17,NA,TRBJ1-2,TRBV27,NA,CASSLSTGGDFNYGYTF,TGTGCCAGCAGTTTATCGACTGGGGGGGACTTTAACTATGGCTACACCTTC
17,NA,TRBJ1-1,TRBV27,NA,CASSFLLTRSFPTEAFF,TGTGCCAGCAGTTTCCTGCTAACACGGTCCTTTCCCACTGAAGCTTTCTTT
15,NA,TRBJ1-5,TRBV9,NA,CASSPSGVSNQPQHF,TGTGCCAGCAGCCCAAGTGGGGTTAGCAATCAGCCCCAGCATTTT
15,NA,TRBJ2-7,TRBV4-1,NA,CASSPLVWELYEQYF,TGCGCCAGCAGCCCCCTCGTGTGGGAACTCTACGAGCAGTACTTC
14,NA,TRBJ1-2,TRBV13,NA,CASSPAGANYGYTF,TGTGCCAGCAGCCCAGCAGGGGCTAACTATGGCTACACCTTC
15,NA,TRBJ1-3,TRBV25-1,NA,CASSVGWGRRNTIYF,TGTGCCAGCAGTGTGGGATGGGGGCGCCGAAACACCATATATTTT
17,NA,TRBJ2-3,TRBV11-2,once,CASSPRGGQSGTDTQYF,TGTGCCAGCAGCCCAAGGGGCGGGCAGTCGGGCACAGATACGCAGTATTTT
13,NA,TRBJ2-3,TRBV7-6,NA,CASSKDSWSEQYF,TGTGCCAGCAGCAAGGACTCGTGGTCGGAGCAGTATTTT
14,NA,TRBJ2-1,TRBV4-2,few,CASSQVRDPNEQFF,TGTGCCAGCAGCCAAGTCCGAGACCCTAATGAGCAGTTCTTC
15,NA,TRBJ2-3,TRBV7-9,NA,CASSRVGGTTDTQYF,TGTGCCAGCAGCAGGGTCGGAGGGACCACAGATACGCAGTATTTT
13,TRBD1,TRBJ1-1,TRBV25-1,few,CASSPGQWVEAFF,TGTGCCAGCAGTCCGGGACAGTGGGTTGAAGCTTTCTTT
13,TRBD1,TRBJ1-2,TRBV7-9,NA,CASSLGQGEVYTF,TGTGCCAGCAGCCTAGGACAGGGGGAAGTCTACACCTTC
14,NA,TRBJ1-2,TRBV7-3,few,CASSISGGIDGYTF,TGTGCCAGCAGCATCTCCGGGGGGATTGATGGCTACACCTTC
16,TRBD1,TRBJ1-1,TRBV27,NA,CASSLLGTGRGTEAFF,TGTGCCAGCAGTCTCCTTGGGACAGGGAGGGGAACTGAAGCTTTCTTT
17,NA,TRBJ1-5,TRBV2,NA,CASSEAGIRASNQPQHF,TGTGCCAGCAGTGAAGCTGGGATCAGAGCTAGCAATCAGCCCCAGCATTTT
15,NA,TRBJ2-7,TRBV27,few,CSQPGVIIPYYEQYF,TGTTCTCAGCCCGGTGTCATCATCCCCTACTACGAGCAGTACTTC
13,NA,TRBJ1-1,TRBV4-1,NA,CASSQDSSTEAFF,TGCGCCAGCAGCCAGGACAGTAGCACTGAAGCTTTCTTT
12,NA,TRBJ1-2,TRBV29-1,NA,CSATSGNYGYTF,TGCAGCGCAACGTCGGGGAACTATGGCTACACCTTC
14,NA,TRBJ1-5,TRBV19,NA,CASSIQGSNQPQHF,TGTGCCAGTAGTATTCAGGGAAGCAATCAGCCCCAGCATTTT
14,NA,TRBJ1-2,TRBV6-5,NA,CASSPRAVIYGYTF,TGTGCCAGCAGTCCCCGGGCGGTGATCTATGGCTACACCTTC
11,TRBD1,TRBJ1-2,TRBV29-1,NA,CSVGQGRGYTF,TGCAGCGTTGGACAGGGGAGAGGCTACACCTTC
14,NA,TRBJ2-4,TRBV5-1,NA,CASSLLAVRDIQYF,TGCGCCAGCAGCTTACTAGCAGTTAGGGACATTCAGTACTTC
11,NA,TRBJ2-7,TRBV4-2,NA,CASSQDYEQYF,TGTGCCAGCAGCCAAGACTACGAGCAGTACTTC
13,NA,TRBJ1-1,TRBV5-6,NA,CASSLETYTEAFF,TGTGCCAGCAGCTTGGAGACCTACACTGAAGCTTTCTTT
16,TRBD2,TRBJ2-5,TRBV4-1,NA,CASSQILAGGQETQYF,TGCGCCAGCAGCCAAATACTAGCGGGGGGGCAAGAGACCCAGTACTTC
14,NA,TRBJ1-5,TRBV2,NA,CASSEEGVDQPQHF,TGTGCCAGCAGTGAAGAAGGGGTCGATCAGCCCCAGCATTTT
18,TRBD1,TRBJ2-6,TRBV6-7,NA,CASIDPGQDASGANVLTF,TGTGCCAGCATCGACCCGGGACAGGACGCCTCTGGGGCCAACGTCCTGACTTTC
12,NA,TRBJ1-2,TRBV9,NA,CASQEGVYGYTF,TGTGCCAGCCAGGAAGGGGTCTATGGCTACACCTTC
15,TRBD2,TRBJ2-2,TRBV27,NA,CASSRLAANTGELFF,TGTGCCAGCAGTCGACTAGCGGCAAACACCGGGGAGCTGTTTTTT
22,TRBD1,TRBJ1-2,TRBV23-1,NA,CASSQSRTDLNKSPDRDYGYTF,TGCGCCAGCAGTCAATCTCGGACCGACCTAAATAAATCCCCCGACAGGGACTATGGCTACACCTTC
15,TRBD1,TRBJ2-6,TRBV6-5,NA,CATQVGGSGANVLTF,TGTGCCACCCAAGTAGGGGGCAGTGGGGCCAACGTCCTGACTTTC
16,NA,TRBJ2-2,TRBV5-1,few,CASSAGTGWNTGELFF,TGCGCCAGCTCTGCGGGGACCGGATGGAACACCGGGGAGCTGTTTTTT
18,NA,TRBJ2-5,TRBV25-1,NA,CASSGFSPDGDGQETQYF,TGTGCCAGCAGTGGATTTTCTCCCGACGGGGACGGTCAAGAGACCCAGTACTTC
18,NA,TRBJ2-1,TRBV7-3,NA,CASSLLSPGTASYNEQFF,TGTGCCAGCAGCTTACTATCCCCCGGGACGGCGTCCTACAATGAGCAGTTCTTC
15,NA,TRBJ2-7,TRBV23-1,few,CASSRPGGVSYEQYF,TGCGCCAGCAGTCGGCCCGGAGGGGTCTCCTACGAGCAGTACTTC
17,NA,TRBJ1-1,TRBV28,NA,CASAMGEFRGGYTEAFF,TGTGCCAGCGCCATGGGGGAATTTAGGGGTGGGTACACTGAAGCTTTCTTT
14,NA,TRBJ2-2,TRBV29-1,NA,CSVDFGGDTGELFF,TGCAGCGTTGATTTTGGGGGTGACACCGGGGAGCTGTTTTTT
17,NA,TRBJ1-2,TRBV14,once,CASSQVWGSGGDYGYTF,TGTGCCAGCAGCCAAGTTTGGGGCTCCGGAGGTGACTATGGCTACACCTTC
15,NA,TRBJ2-1,TRBV4-1,few,CASSSSGGRYNEQFF,TGCGCCAGCAGCTCCTCCGGGGGAAGGTACAATGAGCAGTTCTTC
15,NA,TRBJ2-1,TRBV4-2,NA,CASSQARELYNEQFF,TGTGCCAGCAGCCAAGCCCGGGAGCTCTACAATGAGCAGTTCTTC
13,TRBD1,TRBJ2-7,TRBV6-1,NA,CAGTPGQGSEQYF,TGTGCCGGGACCCCGGGACAGGGATCCGAGCAGTACTTC
15,TRBD1,TRBJ1-4,TRBV4-1,NA,CASSQIGTANEKLFF,TGCGCCAGCAGCCAAATCGGGACAGCTAATGAAAAACTGTTTTTT
16,NA,TRBJ2-5,TRBV5-1,NA,CASSLAIGSLQETQYF,TGCGCCAGCAGCTTGGCTATTGGCTCCCTCCAAGAGACCCAATACTTC
11,NA,TRBJ2-5,TRBV12-5,few,CASATMVTQYF,TGTGCTAGTGCTACTATGGTGACCCAGTACTTC
15,NA,TRBJ2-3,TRBV7-9,NA,CASSRTVTSTDTQYF,TGTGCCAGCAGCCGGACGGTAACTAGCACAGATACGCAGTATTTT
14,NA,TRBJ2-1,TRBV29-1,once,CSVEGGPEYNEQFF,TGCAGCGTTGAGGGGGGGCCGGAGTACAATGAGCAGTTCTTC
12,NA,TRBJ1-5,TRBV6-1,NA,CASSVGNQPQHF,TGTGCCAGCAGTGTTGGCAATCAGCCCCAGCATTTT
11,NA,TRBJ2-7,TRBV29-1,few,CSAQTRYEQYF,TGCAGCGCCCAGACAAGATACGAGCAGTACTTC
17,NA,TRBJ2-1,TRBV9,NA,CASSVDAGPSSYNEQFF,TGTGCCAGCAGCGTAGATGCGGGTCCAAGCTCCTACAATGAGCAGTTCTTC
16,NA,TRBJ2-3,TRBV14,NA,CASSQDRAVTLNTQYF,TGTGCCAGCAGCCAAGATCGGGCAGTCACCCTAAATACGCAGTATTTT
15,NA,TRBJ2-5,TRBV5-6,few,CASSTPGESQETQYF,TGTGCCAGCAGCACACCCGGGGAGAGCCAAGAGACCCAGTACTTC
15,NA,TRBJ2-3,TRBV4-1,NA,CASSQVGGATDTQYF,TGCGCCAGCAGCCAAGTGGGGGGGGCGACAGATACGCAGTATTTT
15,NA,TRBJ2-3,TRBV12-5,NA,CASGAIAEGTDTQYF,TGTGCTAGTGGCGCTATAGCGGAGGGCACAGATACGCAGTATTTT
16,NA,TRBJ2-1,TRBV6-5,NA,CASSYSGTTHNNEQFF,TGTGCCAGCAGTTACTCCGGGACAACGCATAACAATGAGCAGTTCTTC
14,TRBD1,TRBJ2-7,TRBV5-4,NA,CASSSDRGFYEQYF,TGTGCCAGCAGCAGCGACAGGGGCTTCTACGAGCAGTACTTC
15,NA,TRBJ2-1,TRBV11-2,many,CASSPRGGGKWEQFF,TGTGCCAGCAGCCCTCGAGGGGGGGGCAAGTGGGAGCAGTTCTTC
11,NA,TRBJ1-1,TRBV29-1,few,CSVEDNTEAFF,TGCAGCGTTGAAGATAACACTGAAGCTTTCTTT
11,NA,TRBJ2-2,TRBV29-1,few,CSVEYTGELFF,TGCAGCGTTGAATACACCGGGGAGCTGTTTTTT
15,NA,TRBJ2-6,TRBV30,NA,CAWSRSSSGANVLTF,TGTGCCTGGAGTAGGTCGTCCTCTGGGGCCAACGTCCTGACTTTC
15,NA,TRBJ1-2,TRBV11-2,few,CASSGTAGSNYGYTF,TGTGCCAGCAGCGGCACGGCAGGTTCAAACTATGGCTACACCTTC